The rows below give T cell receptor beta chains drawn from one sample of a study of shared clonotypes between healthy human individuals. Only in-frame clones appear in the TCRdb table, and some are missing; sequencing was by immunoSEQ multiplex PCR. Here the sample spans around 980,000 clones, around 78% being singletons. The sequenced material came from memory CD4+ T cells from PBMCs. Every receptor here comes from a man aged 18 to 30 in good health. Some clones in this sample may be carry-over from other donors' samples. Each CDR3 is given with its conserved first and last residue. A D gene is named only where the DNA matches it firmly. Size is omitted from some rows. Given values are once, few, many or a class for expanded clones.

CDR3 DNA: TGTGCCAGCAGTTCCACCACGGGACTAGGGGTTTACGAGCAGTACTTC
CDR3 protein: CASSSTTGLGVYEQYF
D gene: TRBD2
J gene: TRBJ2-7
clone size: once
V gene: TRBV11-2

CDR3 DNA: TGTGCCAGCACCCCATGGCCCAGGGGGCTCACTGAAGCTTTCTTT
CDR3 protein: CASTPWPRGLTEAFF
D gene: TRBD1
J gene: TRBJ1-1
clone size: once
V gene: TRBV7-3

CDR3 DNA: TGTGCCAGCAGCTTAGAGCAGAGTCAGCCCCAGCATTTT
CDR3 protein: CASSLEQSQPQHF
D gene: .
J gene: TRBJ1-5
clone size: .
V gene: TRBV7-8

CDR3 DNA: TGTGCCAGCAGCTTGTGGCAGGGGGCTTCTGGGGCCAACGTCCTGACTTTC
CDR3 protein: CASSLWQGASGANVLTF
D gene: TRBD1
J gene: TRBJ2-6
clone size: .
V gene: TRBV5-8

CDR3 DNA: TGCGCCAGCAGCCAATCTGGACACCAAGAGACCCAGTACTTC
CDR3 protein: CASSQSGHQETQYF
D gene: .
J gene: TRBJ2-5
clone size: many
V gene: TRBV4-1

CDR3 DNA: TGCAGCGTCAATTTAAGGCAGGGGAGGTCCGGGGAGCTGTTTTTT
CDR3 protein: CSVNLRQGRSGELFF
D gene: .
J gene: TRBJ2-2
clone size: .
V gene: TRBV29-1

CDR3 DNA: TGTGCCAGCAGTTCCCCCAAAGAGACCCAGTACTTC
CDR3 protein: CASSSPKETQYF
D gene: .
J gene: TRBJ2-5
clone size: .
V gene: TRBV28

CDR3 DNA: TGTGCCAGCAGCTTAACAAGTATTGGGATAGCGGGAGACACCGGGGAGCTGTTTTTT
CDR3 protein: CASSLTSIGIAGDTGELFF
D gene: TRBD2
J gene: TRBJ2-2
clone size: .
V gene: TRBV7-3

CDR3 DNA: TGTGCCAGCAGCTTGTTGACTAGTCGAGGTGATACGCAGTATTTT
CDR3 protein: CASSLLTSRGDTQYF
D gene: .
J gene: TRBJ2-3
clone size: .
V gene: TRBV7-9

CDR3 DNA: TGTGCCAGCAGCTTCCTAGCGGGAGGGTCCCTAGCCAAAAACATTCAGTACTTC
CDR3 protein: CASSFLAGGSLAKNIQYF
D gene: TRBD2
J gene: TRBJ2-4
clone size: many
V gene: TRBV11-2

CDR3 DNA: TGTGCCAGCAGCCCCCATGGACTAGCGGAGGACAATGAGCAGTTCTTC
CDR3 protein: CASSPHGLAEDNEQFF
D gene: TRBD2
J gene: TRBJ2-1
clone size: .
V gene: TRBV7-9

CDR3 DNA: TGTGCCAGCAGTGAACCCTGGCCAGGGGGCGGAGGCACTGAAGCTTTCTTT
CDR3 protein: CASSEPWPGGGGTEAFF
D gene: TRBD1
J gene: TRBJ1-1
clone size: .
V gene: TRBV2

CDR3 DNA: TGTGCCAGCTCACCACTACAGGGTCACCTTAGAAACACCATATATTTT
CDR3 protein: CASSPLQGHLRNTIYF
D gene: .
J gene: TRBJ1-3
clone size: .
V gene: TRBV18

CDR3 DNA: TGCGCCAGCAGCTTAGCGCGCCAGTCCTACGAGCAGTACTTC
CDR3 protein: CASSLARQSYEQYF
D gene: .
J gene: TRBJ2-7
clone size: .
V gene: TRBV5-1

CDR3 DNA: TGTGCCAGCAGTGGGCAGGGGAGAAGTAGCACTGAAGCTTTCTTT
CDR3 protein: CASSGQGRSSTEAFF
D gene: .
J gene: TRBJ1-1
clone size: .
V gene: TRBV2

CDR3 DNA: TGTGCCAGCAGCGTAAGGCAACTCGAGACCCAGTACTTC
CDR3 protein: CASSVRQLETQYF
D gene: .
J gene: TRBJ2-5
clone size: .
V gene: TRBV9

CDR3 DNA: TGTGCCTGGGAGGACAGGGCTGGCTACACCTTC
CDR3 protein: CAWEDRAGYTF
D gene: TRBD1
J gene: TRBJ1-2
clone size: few
V gene: TRBV30

CDR3 DNA: TGTGCCAGCAGCTCAGACTCCTCTCGGTCCGGGGAGCTGTTTTTT
CDR3 protein: CASSSDSSRSGELFF
D gene: .
J gene: TRBJ2-2
clone size: .
V gene: TRBV11-1

CDR3 DNA: TGTGCCAGCAGGGTTCGACTTGGGGTTTATACGCAGTATTTT
CDR3 protein: CASRVRLGVYTQYF
D gene: .
J gene: TRBJ2-3
clone size: .
V gene: TRBV6-4